One and the same sample provided the 3 T cell receptor beta chains below, sequenced in a study of blood T cells in healthy people across ages. PCR was performed a second time for roughly 7 to 12 cycles using a sample-barcoded 5' primer and a J-beta primer mix. TCRdb re-called the 5' RACE reads with MiXCR, one entry per CDR3 protein. The table records approximately 1.5 million distinct CDR3 sequences, about 35% of them present only once. The sequencing sample was made of blood. All receptors come from a woman aged 30 to 39 in good health.

The rearrangement links TRBV5-1 to TRBJ2-1; D might be TRBD2 (7 bases). Germline CDR1 SGHRS, CDR2 YFSETQ. The germline V and J ends were trimmed by 6 bases and 9 bases, with 13 bases remaining between them. The CDR3 has 12 residues. CDR3 sequence reads: CASMARGGEQFF. As DNA, the CDR3 is TGCGCCAGCATGGCTAGGGGGGGTGAGCAGTTCTTC.

In this sample, this clonotype turned up a few times. This chain uses TRBV12-3 or TRBV12-4 with TRBJ2-5, with D possibly being TRBD1 or TRBD2 (5 bases each). This CDR3 contains 15 residues. V gave up 6 bases and J gave up 7 bases, with 21 bases separating them. CDR3 amino acids: CASSPPGPLRWTQYF. The CDR3 coding sequence is TGTGCCAGCAGCCCACCGGGACCCCTCCGGTGGACCCAGTACTTC.

Remarks on this clonotype: Since no conserved phenylalanine or tryptophan closes the CDR3, a read error is the likely cause. The DNA for the CDR3 is TGTGCCAGCAGTGCGACGGTCGGGGGCACTGAAGCTTTCTGT. Encoded protein: CASSATVGGTEAFC. The V gene is TRBV27, the J gene TRBJ1-1, with a possible D match to TRBD1 (5 bases). This CDR3 has 14 residues. CDR1 and CDR2 (germline): MNHEY, SMNVEV (reference sequence). V dropped 5 bases and J dropped 4 bases, with 14 bases sitting between them.